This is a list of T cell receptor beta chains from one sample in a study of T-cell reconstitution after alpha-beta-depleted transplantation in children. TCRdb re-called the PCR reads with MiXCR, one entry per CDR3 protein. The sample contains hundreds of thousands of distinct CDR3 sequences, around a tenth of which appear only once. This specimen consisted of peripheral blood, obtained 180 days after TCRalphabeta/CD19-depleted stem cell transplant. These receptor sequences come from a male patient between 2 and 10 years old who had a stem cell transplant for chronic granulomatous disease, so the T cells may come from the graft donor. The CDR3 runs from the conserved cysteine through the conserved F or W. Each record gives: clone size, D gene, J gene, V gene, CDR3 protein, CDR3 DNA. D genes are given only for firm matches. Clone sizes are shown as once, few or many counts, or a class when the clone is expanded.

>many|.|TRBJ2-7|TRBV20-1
CSAREAEGYYEQYF
TGCAGTGCTAGAGAGGCGGAGGGCTACTACGAGCAGTACTTC
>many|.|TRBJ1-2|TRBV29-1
CSVLTAVYGYTF
TGCAGCGTTCTGACGGCAGTCTATGGCTACACCTTC
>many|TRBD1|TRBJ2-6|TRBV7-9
CASSFRQGAGANVLTF
TGTGCCAGCAGCTTCAGACAGGGGGCTGGGGCCAACGTCCTGACTTTC
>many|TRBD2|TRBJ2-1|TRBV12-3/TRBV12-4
CASSLAGLAGLSYNEQFF
TGTGCCAGCAGTTTAGCGGGACTAGCGGGCCTCTCCTACAATGAGCAGTTCTTC
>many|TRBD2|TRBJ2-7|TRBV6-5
CASSVGTSGVPEQYF
TGTGCCAGCAGCGTAGGGACTAGCGGGGTTCCGGAGCAGTACTTC
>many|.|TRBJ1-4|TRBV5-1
CASSLEDSRNEKLFF
TGCGCCAGCAGCTTGGAGGACAGCCGAAATGAAAAACTGTTTTTT
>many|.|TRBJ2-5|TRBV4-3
CASSQDTGRGWETQYF
TGCGCCAGCAGCCAAGATACCGGTAGGGGATGGGAGACCCAGTACTTC
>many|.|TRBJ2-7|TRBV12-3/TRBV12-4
CASSRGPEQYF
TGTGCCAGCAGTCGTGGGCCCGAGCAGTACTTC
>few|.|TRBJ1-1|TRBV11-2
CASSSGDGTEAFF
TGTGCCAGCAGCTCTGGGGATGGCACTGAAGCTTTCTTT
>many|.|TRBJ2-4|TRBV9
CASSGGTSLAKNIQYF
TGTGCCAGCAGCGGCGGGACTTCTTTAGCCAAAAACATTCAGTACTTC
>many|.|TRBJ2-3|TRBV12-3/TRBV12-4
CASSPGRGPTSTDTQYF
TGTGCCAGCAGCCCTGGGAGGGGGCCTACGAGCACAGATACGCAGTATTTT
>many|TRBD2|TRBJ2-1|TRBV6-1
CASTSLAGGHNEQFF
TGTGCCAGCACCTCTCTAGCGGGAGGGCACAATGAGCAGTTCTTC
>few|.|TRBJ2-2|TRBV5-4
CASSLEVNTGELFF
TGTGCCAGCAGCTTGGAGGTGAACACCGGGGAGCTGTTTTTT
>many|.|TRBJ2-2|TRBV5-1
CASSSTATGELFF
TGCGCCAGCAGCTCGACAGCCACCGGGGAGCTGTTTTTT
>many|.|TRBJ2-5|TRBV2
CASSGALPGLGETQYF
TGTGCCAGCAGTGGGGCCCTACCGGGGCTTGGAGAGACCCAGTACTTC
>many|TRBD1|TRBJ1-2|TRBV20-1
CSARTGSDYGYTF
TGCAGTGCTAGGACAGGGAGTGACTATGGCTACACCTTC
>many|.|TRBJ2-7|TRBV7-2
CASSLGSGQYF
TGTGCCAGCAGTCTAGGGAGCGGTCAGTACTTC
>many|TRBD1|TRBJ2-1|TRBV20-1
CSALRDRAYNEQFF
TGCAGTGCTCTCCGGGACAGAGCCTACAATGAGCAGTTCTTC
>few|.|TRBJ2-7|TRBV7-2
CASSLVPKGEQYF
TGTGCCAGCAGCTTGGTCCCTAAGGGCGAGCAGTACTTC
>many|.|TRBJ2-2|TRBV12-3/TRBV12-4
CASTLGRRTNTGELFF
TGTGCCAGCACTCTAGGGCGACGAACGAACACCGGGGAGCTGTTTTTT
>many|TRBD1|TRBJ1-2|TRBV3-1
CASSLRQGTGYTF
TGTGCCAGCAGCCTTAGACAGGGAACTGGCTACACCTTC
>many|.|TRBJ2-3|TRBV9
CASSARPEDTQYF
TGTGCCAGCAGCGCAAGACCCGAGGATACGCAGTATTTT
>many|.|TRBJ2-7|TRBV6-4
CASSASRGYEQYF
TGTGCCAGCAGTGCCTCGCGGGGTTACGAGCAGTACTTC
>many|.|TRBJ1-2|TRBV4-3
CASSRSPDSYGYTF
TGCGCCAGCAGCCGATCACCGGACAGTTATGGCTACACCTTC
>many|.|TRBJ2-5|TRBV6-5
CASSYGRLQETQYF
TGTGCCAGCAGTTACGGTCGTCTCCAAGAGACCCAGTACTTC
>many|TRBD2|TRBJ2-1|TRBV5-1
CASQQIWGGSYNEQFF
TGCGCCAGTCAACAAATCTGGGGGGGCTCCTACAATGAGCAGTTCTTC
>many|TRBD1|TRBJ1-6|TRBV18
CASSRQGNDSPLHF
TGTGCCAGCTCACGACAGGGCAACGACTCACCCCTCCACTTT
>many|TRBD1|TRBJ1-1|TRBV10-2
CASSGGRDRDAFF
TGCGCCAGCAGTGGGGGCCGGGACAGGGACGCTTTCTTT